The TCR beta chain described here comes from a study of control samples from healthy donors and cancer patients. Sequencing used immunoSEQ multiplex PCR; TCRdb keeps in-frame clones, though not all of them. The sample has 25,000 to 30,000 clones, around nine tenths seen once. Looked up from germline, CDR1 is SEHNR and CDR2 is FQNEAQ (reference sequence). Trimming cost V 4 bases and J 3 bases; bases outside gene matches: 3. This CDR3 contains 14 residues. The receptor comes from a woman in her forties with lung cancer. The V and J genes are TRBV7-9 and TRBJ2-3, with TRBD1 matching 8 bases. The sequenced sample consisted of PBMCs. CDR3 sequence: CASSYDRGTDTQYF. CDR3 DNA sequence: TGTGCCAGCAGCTACGACAGGGGAACAGATACGCAGTATTTT.